A single T cell receptor (beta chain) is shown here with its context. The clone's antigen remains unknown. Per-nucleotide qualities are absent, and no much larger clonotype sits a single base away. The data belong to a study of cytomegalovirus exposure and HLA in healthy donors (dated by TCRdb to 2016 to 2017). At the level of the whole study: An earlier analysis of 587 of the donors reported 250 to 350 Gb of sequence data and some 100 million unique TCR beta sequences from roughly 180 million T cells. Approximately 300 gigabases of sequencing data and approximately 85 million unique TCR sequences were included in an early release covering 500 to 750 HLA-typed donors. The genetic ancestry cluster associated with self-reported Caucasian donors included 81% of the 350 to 500 genotyped donors. The study aimed to test whether signatures of past pathogen exposure could be identified by cataloging public T cell receptors. The T cell repertoires of 670 or so subjects were profiled by immunosequencing and related to cytomegalovirus serostatus. Besides the first cohort of around 670 subjects, a separate validation cohort made up of 120 different subjects was used. The study combined high-throughput TCR immunosequencing, statistical association of individual TCRs with disease status, and machine learning to predict cytomegalovirus infection status. A later analysis re-examined previously published TCR beta repertoires from just over 650 donors and added high-resolution HLA genotyping to investigate patterns of TCR occurrence. In the later analysis, no new phenotypic data were used to find candidate immune exposures; instead, reliance was placed on TCR beta sequences and their occurrence across donors. An earlier analysis of 587 of the donors applied high-throughput TCR beta sequencing to assess whether each TCR beta V gene segment acted as functional or pseudogenic. Donor age, sex, ethnicity and CMV serostatus were collected together with the repertoire data. A later genetic analysis used genome-wide SNP genotypes for about three fifths of the 666 donors, treating that subset as a discovery cohort. Every repertoire in the discovery cohort had been generated on one and the same sequencing platform. HLA typing included class I and class II loci at four-digit resolution. Typing coverage varied by locus: roughly 620-640 donors for A, B, C, DRB1 and DQB1; some 520 for DQA1; more than 600 for DPA1; under 490 for DPB1. Several DR-DQ haplotypes were handled as single units for association and clustering, since linkage in the cohort was strong. Among 350 to 400 genotyped donors of the cohort, an average of around 240,000 unique TCR beta nucleotide sequences were sequenced per donor, roughly 20% of them non-productive.

The cohort consisted of hundreds of healthy bone marrow donors. Cohort members were all nominally healthy when sampled, although unrecorded immune exposures were likely present. The donor was CMV seronegative and was included in the group of about 350 seronegative cohort members. Every donor gave a peripheral blood sample, and the peripheral blood mononuclear cells from that sample were used for TCR beta sequencing. Genomic DNA extraction from the blood cell samples was performed with the Qiagen DNeasy Blood Extraction Kit. From the germline V gene, CDR1 is MDHEN and CDR2 is SYDVKM. The CDR3 measures 15 amino acids from cysteine to phenylalanine. CDR3 DNA only is kept here, 45 bases in frame from base 1. V is reduced by 2 bases and J by 4 bases, leaving a spacing of 14 bases between them. The protocol used for the library was the immunoSEQ multiplex PCR assay. For the multiplex PCR, a mixture combining 60 forward primers for TCR Vbeta segments and 13 reverse primers for TCR Jbeta segments was used. Amplification of the CDR3 region of rearranged TCR beta genes was performed with a multiplex PCR assay on genomic DNA. The amplified TCR beta libraries were sequenced on the Illumina HiSeq System as 87-base-pair reads. The paper's data handling went like this. Across the 700 or so repertoires, a later analysis counted roughly 77 million unique TCR beta chains, approximately 10 million of which were shared by at least two donors. Raw reads were error-corrected and collapsed into unique sequences with a nearest-neighbor algorithm that merged closely related sequences to remove PCR and sequencing errors. Alignment of CDR3 sequences to IMGT reference sequences was used to assign V, D and J gene segments. Each retained sequence needed at least a six-nucleotide match to both a V gene segment and a J gene segment. A rearrangement counted as productive if the CDR3 had no stop codons and remained in frame with V and J, and every other rearrangement counted as non-productive. Following IMGT convention, CDR3 was defined as the stretch from the second conserved V-encoded cysteine to the conserved J-encoded phenylalanine. In an earlier analysis of approximately 500 of the donors, sequences lacking an unambiguous match to a single V gene segment were excluded. An earlier analysis of several hundred of the donors called V segments functional above 56.7% productive rearrangements and segregating when the between-donor standard deviation exceeded 5%. A statistical classification framework was built for diagnosing cytomegalovirus status from the catalog of TCR beta chain sequences. V and J gene assignment, in a later analysis, came from comparing TCR nucleotide sequences with IMGT/GENE-DB human TR gene sequences. The TCRdist pipeline was used in a later analysis to assign CDR3 sequences and most-parsimonious VDJ recombination scenarios. In a later analysis, each TCR beta chain was defined by its CDR3 amino acid sequence together with its V-gene family, and reads without a unique V-gene family were excluded. As a way to deal with suspected cross-contamination and a sequencing artifact, a later analysis dropped over 550 nucleotide sequences that were highly shared and had low generation probability. For each public chain, a later analysis derived a clonal expansion index from normalized ranks of inferred template counts within each repertoire. In a later analysis, generation probabilities were computed using a VDJ recombination model fitted to out-of-frame rearrangements, and the results were checked against IGoR. A later analysis scored TCR-TCR, TCR-HLA and TCR-CMV co-occurrence with hypergeometric tests, applying a repertoire-size bias correction to TCR pairs. False discovery rates were estimated in a later analysis by permuting HLA or CMV assignments 20 times. In a later analysis, co-occurring TCRs were grouped using DBSCAN, with TCRdist sequence similarity added in when clustering inside HLA-allele-positive subsets. Co-occurrence clustering excluded repertoires with fewer than 30,000 or more than 120,000 public chains, plus five with anomalous nucleotide sharing. This is the immuneACCESS table as TCRdb keeps it, with only in-frame sequences that have V and J called. A part of the clones is gone; compared with another copy, unresolved V genes explain less than half, and the rest is unexplained. V, J and clone size were drawn from that table, and D and trimming were deduced from the DNA. This sample holds around 160,000 clones; 75% to 90% were observed only once. The biggest ten clones account for 1.5% to 1.7% of the sample.

What the study reported, not specific to this receptor: This cohort had only TCR beta chains sequenced, and the lack of alpha or paired-chain data limited which features could be detected. CMV serostatus was the only immune exposure information available for the cohort. Across donors, most TCR sequences were observed very rarely, whereas some public TCRs were present in many individuals. Because counts were too low, 15 or so rarely observed V segments, including chromosome 9 orphons, were excluded from the earlier analysis of 587 of the donors. A later analysis reported that several top co-occurrence clusters appeared linked to parvovirus B19, influenza, CMV and Epstein-Barr virus. Most CMV-associated TCR beta chains appeared to be HLA-restricted in a later analysis, and the HLA associations seemed to be driven largely by CMV exposure. In a later analysis, the rate of TCR association differed among HLA loci, with DRB1 alleles having the most associated TCRs and HLA-C alleles having the fewest. In a later genetic analysis, fewer N-insertions in productive TCRs were reported among donors in an Asian-associated ancestry cluster than the roughly 670-donor mean. Because the 87-base-pair reads could not distinguish some IMGT-functional V segments, including TRBV6-2 and TRBV6-3, those segments were excluded. Linkage disequilibrium might explain the correlated functional status among segregating V segments, but an unknown experimental factor could not be excluded. When HLA alleles, especially DR and DQ, strongly co-occurred, TCR associations were difficult to assign to individual alleles. The presence/absence analyses assumed that sequencing depth was roughly uniform across donors, and that assumption may not be true. The authors suggested that the approach could potentially be generalized to other disease states and immunological phenotypes. HLA typing was unavailable for some donors at each locus, so association tests used only the typed subset. A cluster of highly shared sequence variants was judged likely to represent a technical artifact of the sequencing pipeline. A later analysis associated 15,000 to 20,000 TCR beta sequences with specific HLA alleles at a false discovery rate of 0.05. In the study, about 150 TCR beta chains were listed as associated with cytomegalovirus. Broadly in line with IMGT annotations, most TCR beta V segments showed up in productive rearrangements about 87% or about 30% of the time in an earlier analysis of 587 of the donors. A further reported finding was that TCR beta sequences accurately predicted the HLA-A and HLA-B alleles for most subjects in the first cohort. In vitro tests confirmed that a few of the cytomegalovirus-associated TCR beta chains recognize cytomegalovirus antigens. A later analysis found that HLA-associated TCR beta chains were more clonally expanded and had lower generation probabilities than equally common non-associated chains. In both the original and validation cohorts, the classifier was reported to diagnose cytomegalovirus status with high specificity and sensitivity. In a later genetic analysis, a missense DCLRE1C variant was associated with V-gene and J-gene trimming of TCR beta chains, and the association was replicated in an independent cohort.

The sequenced sample consisted of PBMCs. This chain is built from TRBV28 and TRBJ1-1; no D segment can be confidently identified. This sequence originates from a woman aged 18-30 years in good health and CMV-seronegative. The CDR3 in this case is CASSLALGGGTEAFF. The DNA sequence follows: TGTGCCAGCAGTTTAGCCCTCGGAGGAGGCACTGAAGCTTTCTTT.